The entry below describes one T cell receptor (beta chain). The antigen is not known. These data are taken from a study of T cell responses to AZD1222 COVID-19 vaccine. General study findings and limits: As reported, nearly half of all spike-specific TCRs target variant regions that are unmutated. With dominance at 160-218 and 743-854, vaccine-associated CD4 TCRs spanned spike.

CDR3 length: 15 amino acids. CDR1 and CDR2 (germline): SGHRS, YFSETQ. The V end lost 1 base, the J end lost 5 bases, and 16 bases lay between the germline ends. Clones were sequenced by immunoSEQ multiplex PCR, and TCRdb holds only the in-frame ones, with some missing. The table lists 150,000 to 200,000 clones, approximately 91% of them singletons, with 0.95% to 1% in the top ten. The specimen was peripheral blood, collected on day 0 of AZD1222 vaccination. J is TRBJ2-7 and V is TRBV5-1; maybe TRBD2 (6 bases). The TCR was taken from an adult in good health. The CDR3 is CASSLMSGVNHEQYF. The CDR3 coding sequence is TGCGCCAGCAGCTTGATGTCGGGGGTAAATCACGAGCAGTACTTC.